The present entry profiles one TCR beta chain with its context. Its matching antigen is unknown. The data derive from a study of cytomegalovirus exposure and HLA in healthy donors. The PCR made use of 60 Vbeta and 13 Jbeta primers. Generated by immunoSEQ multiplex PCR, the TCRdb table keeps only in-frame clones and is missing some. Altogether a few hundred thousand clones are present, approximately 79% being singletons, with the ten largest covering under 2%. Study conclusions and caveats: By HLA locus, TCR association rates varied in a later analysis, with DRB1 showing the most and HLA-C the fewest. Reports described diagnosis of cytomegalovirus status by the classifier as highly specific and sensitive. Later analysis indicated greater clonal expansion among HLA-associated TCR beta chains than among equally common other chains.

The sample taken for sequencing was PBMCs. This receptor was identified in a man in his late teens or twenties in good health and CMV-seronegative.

CDR3 sequence: CAISDRGDGQFF. In DNA form, the CDR3 reads TGTGCCATCAGTGACCGGGGGGACGGGCAGTTCTTC. V usage is TRBV10-3 and J usage is TRBJ2-1, with 7 bases fitting TRBD2. There are 12 residues in the CDR3. The V segment lost 3 bases and the J segment 12 bases; nucleotides outside the gene matches: 5. Germline V lookup: CDR1 ENHRY, CDR2 SYGVKD.